This is a list of T cell receptor beta chains from one sample in a study of CD8 T cells in ankylosing spondylitis. A single record per CDR3 protein comes from TCRdb applying MiXCR to the 5' RACE reads. The sample includes around 250,000 distinct CDR3 sequences, around 10% of them seen just once. Sample: blood, either unsorted or a sorted T cell fraction (not recorded which). These receptors originate from a male donor with ankylosing spondylitis or in good health (not recorded which). Each CDR3 is given with its conserved first and last residue. The order of the fields is clone size, J gene, D gene, V gene, CDR3 protein, CDR3 DNA. A D gene is named only where the DNA matches it firmly. Clone size is shown for a subset of rows, as once, few, many or a class of expanded clone.

many,TRBJ2-3,TRBD2,TRBV9,CASSVATTSGGPNTQYF,TGTGCCAGCAGCGTAGCTACTACTAGCGGGGGTCCGAATACGCAGTATTTT
many,TRBJ2-2,.,TRBV29-1,CSLPGELFF,TGCAGCCTACCCGGGGAGCTGTTTTTT
many,TRBJ2-7,.,TRBV3-1,CASSQDNRVGGEQYF,TGTGCCAGCAGCCAAGACAACAGGGTAGGGGGCGAGCAGTACTTC
many,TRBJ1-4,.,TRBV20-1,CSARQQGVNEKLFF,TGCAGTGCTCGACAACAGGGAGTTAATGAAAAACTGTTTTTT
.,TRBJ2-3,TRBD2,TRBV4-1,CASSLRWGGSTDTQYF,TGCGCCAGCAGCCTAAGATGGGGGGGGAGCACAGATACGCAGTATTTT
few,TRBJ1-1,TRBD1,TRBV10-3,CAISESYGRDSTEAFF,TGTGCCATCAGTGAGTCTTACGGCAGGGACAGCACTGAAGCTTTCTTT
.,TRBJ2-7,.,TRBV6-2/TRBV6-3,CASVNRVTYEQYF,TGTGCCAGCGTAAACAGAGTGACCTACGAGCAGTACTTC
many,TRBJ2-3,.,TRBV12-3/TRBV12-4,CASSFIRGDTQYF,TGTGCCAGCAGTTTCATTAGGGGAGATACGCAGTATTTT
many,TRBJ2-1,TRBD2,TRBV15,CATSRANRLAGPNEQFF,TGTGCCACCAGCAGAGCGAATCGACTAGCGGGCCCCAATGAGCAGTTCTTC
many,TRBJ2-3,.,TRBV7-2,CASSLAWATDTQYF,TGTGCCAGCAGCCTCGCGTGGGCCACAGATACGCAGTATTTT
few,TRBJ2-3,.,TRBV5-1,CASSLRQGGDTQYF,TGCGCCAGCAGCTTGCGCCAGGGCGGGGATACGCAGTATTTT
few,TRBJ1-1,.,TRBV20-1,CSARENTEAFF,TGCAGTGCTAGGGAGAACACTGAAGCTTTCTTT
many,TRBJ2-7,TRBD2,TRBV6-1,CASGDPGGGSSYEQYF,TGTGCCAGCGGGGATCCGGGAGGCGGTAGCTCCTACGAGCAGTACTTC
.,TRBJ2-5,.,TRBV7-9,CASSRSGSETQYF,TGTGCCAGCTCCCGTAGTGGTTCGGAGACCCAGTACTTC
.,TRBJ1-3,TRBD1,TRBV7-6,CASSLSPTGTGLDTIYF,TGTGCCAGCAGCTTATCCCCAACCGGGACAGGGCTAGACACCATATATTTT
many,TRBJ1-6,.,TRBV7-2,CASSLAGGHSPLHF,TGTGCCAGCAGCTTAGCGGGGGGGCATTCACCCCTCCACTTT
many,TRBJ2-3,.,TRBV6-1,CASSKELSTDTQYF,TGTGCCAGCAGTAAGGAGCTTAGCACAGATACGCAGTATTTT
many,TRBJ1-5,.,TRBV5-1,CASSLAGNSNQPQHF,TGCGCCAGCAGCTTGGCCGGGAATAGCAATCAGCCCCAGCATTTT
many,TRBJ2-1,TRBD2,TRBV6-4,CASSEASGRVDEQFF,TGTGCCAGCAGTGAGGCTAGCGGGAGGGTCGATGAGCAGTTCTTC
many,TRBJ2-7,.,TRBV7-2,CASSNRLAYEQYF,TGTGCCAGCAGCAACCGACTCGCCTACGAGCAGTACTTC
many,TRBJ2-7,TRBD1,TRBV7-2,CASAHSTGTGFYEQYF,TGTGCCAGTGCCCACTCCACTGGGACAGGGTTCTACGAGCAGTACTTC
few,TRBJ2-5,TRBD2,TRBV20-1,CSARAVGTTELQYF,TGCAGTGCTAGAGCGGTGGGGACTACGGAGCTTCAGTACTTC
many,TRBJ1-6,TRBD1,TRBV4-1,CASSPLGTADNSPLHF,TGCGCCAGCAGCCCCCTGGGGACAGCGGATAATTCACCCCTCCACTTT
few,TRBJ2-1,TRBD1,TRBV11-3,CASSARDRGHNEQFF,TGTGCCAGCTCCGCCCGGGACAGGGGCCACAATGAGCAGTTCTTC
few,TRBJ1-5,.,TRBV7-6,CASTSGNQPQHF,TGTGCCAGCACCTCGGGTAATCAGCCCCAGCATTTT
many,TRBJ2-2,TRBD1,TRBV5-1,CASSLTGDTGELFF,TGCGCCAGCAGCTTGACAGGGGACACCGGGGAGCTGTTTTTT
.,TRBJ2-3,.,TRBV7-2,CASSYGEGFYTDTQYF,TGTGCCAGCAGCTACGGCGAGGGGTTCTACACAGATACGCAGTATTTT